One sample yielded the 29 T cell receptor beta chains listed below, sequenced in a study of CD8 T cells in Susac syndrome (dated by TCRdb to the late 2010s). Preparation of the library involved the immunoSEQ multiplex PCR assay. RNA was extracted with the RNeasy kit and roughly 0.45 to 1 ug was reverse transcribed using random hexamers. Through fastp at Q25 and MiXCR, TCRdb rebuilt clones from the public reads, retaining in-frame beta chains. Here each entry gathers all rows of one CDR3 protein and keeps the most common genes and DNA. The sample table contains some 150,000 distinct CDR3 sequences; only one count was recorded for around 95% of them. The top ten clonotypes cover about 0.15% of the sample. Material: CD8+ T cells from PBMCs. These receptors came from a human donor with multiple sclerosis.

The chain links TRBV4-1 to TRBJ1-3, with D uncertain. With 1 base removed from V and 0 bases from J, the gap between germline ends came to 7 bases. Germline CDR1 reads MGHRA; CDR2 reads YSYEKL. This CDR3 is built from 15 residues. CDR3 DNA: TGCGCCAGCAGCCAAGTCCAGAGCTCTGGAAACACCATATATTTT. Its protein is CASSQVQSSGNTIYF.

The rearrangement joins TRBV29-1 to TRBJ1-2; D ambiguous. CDR1 is SQVTM and CDR2 is ANQGSEA in the germline V gene. Trimming stripped 0 bases from V and 4 bases from J, with 12 bases between. The CDR3 loop spans 14 amino acids. The CDR3 bases are TGCAGCGTTGAAGAGGACGAAAGGGCCTATGGCTACACCTTC. Residues: CSVEEDERAYGYTF.

The V and J genes are TRBV29-1 and TRBJ2-7; TRBD2 matches 9 bases. V lost 1 base and J lost 0; bases outside the gene matches: 7. Germline V gene lookup returns CDR1 SQVTM and CDR2 ANQGSEA. This CDR3 has 16 residues. The CDR3 is CSVEGLAGSPSYEQYF. The CDR3 DNA reads TGCAGCGTTGAAGGGCTAGCGGGGTCTCCCTCCTACGAGCAGTACTTC.

The genes are TRBV29-1 and TRBJ2-2; D may be TRBD1 or TRBD2 (5 bases each). Trimming left V 6 bases short and J 0 bases short, with 14 bases between. The germline CDR1 and CDR2 sequences are SQVTM and ANQGSEA. This CDR3 is built from 15 residues. DNA for the CDR3: TGCAGCGTGGAATTGGGACGTACGAACACCGGGGAGCTGTTTTTT. Translated: CSVELGRTNTGELFF.

This chain's CDR3 is CASSSRTSGVPSAQEQYV. CDR3 sequence (DNA): TGTGCCAGCAGCTCGAGGACTAGCGGGGTCCCTTCGGCACAAGAGCAGTACGTC. This rearrangement joins TRBV13 to TRBJ2-7, with 12 bases aligning to TRBD2. Germline CDR1 and CDR2: PRHDT and FYEKMQ (reference sequence). V shed 4 bases, J shed 7 bases, and the junction held 17 bases outside the gene matches. The length of the CDR3 is 18 residues.

V gene TRBV5-1 combines with J gene TRBJ2-1, with D perhaps matching TRBD2 (7 bases). Trimming removed 0 bases from V and 7 bases from J, with 14 bases in between. Germline CDR1 SGHRS, CDR2 YFSETQ. The CDR3 loop spans 15 amino acids. In DNA form, the CDR3 reads TGCGCCAGCAGCTTGGTCGGGGGGCCAAGGAATGAGCAGTTCTTC. It yields the protein CASSLVGGPRNEQFF.

The rearrangement joins TRBV27 to TRBJ1-1; 7 bases align to TRBD1. The CDR3 consists of 14 residues. The trim removed 6 bases at V and 1 base at J, leaving 5 bases unmatched. Germline CDR1 is MNHEY and CDR2 is SMNVEV (reference sequence). This chain's CDR3 is CASSRGQWNTEAFF. CDR3 nucleotides: TGTGCCAGCAGCAGGGGACAGTGGAACACTGAAGCTTTCTTT.

CDR3 coding DNA: TGCAGCGTACCTTCGGGACAGGGAGGCTACACCTTC. Translating it yields CSVPSGQGGYTF. The chain uses TRBV29-1 and TRBJ1-2; 9 nucleotides align to TRBD1. Germline loops: CDR1 SQVTM, CDR2 ANQGSEA. Trimming at V came to 6 bases and at J to 8 bases, leaving 7 bases not matched to a gene. CDR3 length: 12 residues.

This clonotype has a single count. The genes are TRBV18 and TRBJ2-7; D call uncertain. From germline, CDR1 is KGHSH and CDR2 LQKENI. V lost 2 bases to trimming and J lost 7 bases, with 9 bases between them. CDR3 size: 12 residues. CDR3 nucleotide sequence: TGTGCCAGCTCACCAGATTCCGGGGAGCAGTACTTC. The encoded protein is CASSPDSGEQYF.

The V gene is TRBV29-1, the J gene TRBJ2-7; D is uncertain. The CDR3 has 10 residues. V was cut by 5 bases and J by 6 bases, with 8 bases left in between. CDR1 is SQVTM and CDR2 is ANQGSEA in the germline V gene. CDR3: CSVRGSEQYF. The CDR3 DNA sequence: TGCAGCGTTCGAGGTAGCGAGCAGTACTTC.

The chain couples TRBV29-1 to TRBJ2-1; D might be TRBD2 (7 bases). The CDR3 is 11 residues long. Germline lookup yields CDR1 SQVTM and CDR2 ANQGSEA. DNA for the CDR3: TGCAGTTGGGGGGGCGAGAATGAGCAGTTCTTC. Its protein product is CSWGGENEQFF.

The genes are TRBV27 and TRBJ2-1; 7 bases map to TRBD1. The CDR3 length is 14 residues. The ends lost 6 bases at V and 5 bases at J; junction bases unmatched: 7. Germline lookup yields CDR1 MNHEY and CDR2 SMNVEV (reference sequence). CDR3 loop: CASRHRGVNNEQFF. CDR3 in DNA: TGTGCCAGCAGGCACAGGGGAGTTAACAATGAGCAGTTCTTC.

This clonotype was detected only once. The chain couples TRBV5-1 to TRBJ2-1; D unclear. CDR3 length equals 16 residues. The germline V gene has CDR1 SGHRS and CDR2 YFSETQ. Between the trimmed V and J ends, which lost 0 bases and 4 bases, there was a span of 14 bases. The CDR3 DNA follows: TGCGCCAGCAGCTTGGGAGAAAGGTGGGAATACAATGAGCAGTTCTTC. Its translation is CASSLGERWEYNEQFF.

The chain is built from TRBV29-1 and TRBJ2-3, with a possible D match to TRBD2 (6 bases). The length of the CDR3 is 13 residues. V gave up 6 bases and J gave up 2 bases, with 12 bases separating them. CDR1 is SQVTM and CDR2 is ANQGSEA in the germline V gene. CDR3 sequence: CSVPGEITDTQYF. CDR3 DNA: TGCAGCGTACCGGGAGAGATCACAGATACGCAGTATTTT.

The chain is built from TRBV20-1 and TRBJ1-2; 9 nucleotides line up with TRBD1. Germline CDR1 DFQATT, CDR2 SNEGSKA (reference sequence). V shed 5 bases and J 4 bases; nucleotides not matched to a gene: 8. The CDR3 is made up of 14 amino acids. The CDR3 nucleotides are TGCAGTGCTCCAAACAGGGGGCTTATCTATGGCTACACCTTC. It is translated as CSAPNRGLIYGYTF.

The rearrangement uses TRBV19 and TRBJ1-4; D may be TRBD1 (6 bases). The germline V gene encodes CDR1 LNHDA and CDR2 SQIVND (reference sequence). The length of the CDR3 is 13 residues. Trimming removed 3 bases from V and 8 bases from J, with 10 bases in between. The CDR3 nucleotides are TGTGCCAGTAGTATCCCCGGACAGGAAAAACTGTTTTTT. It codes for CASSIPGQEKLFF.

The CDR3 DNA reads as TGTGCCTGGACTACACCGGGACCGCACTACGAGCAGTACTTC. Its protein is CAWTTPGPHYEQYF. The V and J genes are TRBV30 and TRBJ2-7; D may match TRBD1 or TRBD2 (5 bases each). V gave up 4 bases and J gave up 3 bases, with 16 bases separating them. The CDR3 has 14 amino acids. CDR1 is GTSNPN, CDR2 SVGIG, per germline (reference sequence). The full variable domain, its missing parts supplied by reference TRBV30 and TRBJ2-7, is SQTIHQWPATLVQPVGSPLSLECTVEGTSNPNLYWYRQAAGRGLQLLFYSVGIGQISSEVPQNLSASRPQDRQFILSSKKLLLSDSGFYLCAWTTPGPHYEQYFGPGTRLTVT.

The V call is TRBV5-1, the J call TRBJ2-7, with a weak D call TRBD1 (5 bases). The V end lost 0 bases, the J end lost 2 bases, and 9 bases lay between the germline ends. The CDR3 spans 14 residues. The germline V gene encodes CDR1 SGHRS and CDR2 YFSETQ. In nucleotides, the CDR3 is TGCGCCAGCAGCTTGGAGGGGATTACCTACGAGCAGTACTTC. This gives the protein CASSLEGITYEQYF.

The rearrangement uses TRBV11-2 and TRBJ2-7; TRBD2 is a possible D gene (6 bases). Germline lookup yields CDR1 SGHAT and CDR2 FQNNGV. Trimming left V 0 bases short and J 2 bases short, with 11 bases between. There are 15 residues in the CDR3. DNA for the CDR3: TGTGCCAGCAGCTTAGACGGGGGACGAACCTACGAGCAGTACGTC. It yields the protein CASSLDGGRTYEQYV.

The chain carries TRBV6-5 and TRBJ1-1, with D tentatively TRBD1 (6 bases). The CDR3 length is 12 residues. Looked up from germline, CDR1 is MNHEY and CDR2 is SVGAGI. V gave up 4 bases and J gave up 4 bases, with 7 bases separating them. CDR3 sequence (DNA): TGTGCCAGCAGTTCAGGGGCCACTGAAGCTTTCTTT. Translation: CASSSGATEAFF.

This sequence joins TRBV27 and TRBJ1-5; unclear D gene. V shed 3 bases and J shed 0 bases, with 9 bases lying between them. The germline V gene has CDR1 MNHEY and CDR2 SMNVEV (reference sequence). The length of the CDR3 is 15 residues. CDR3 DNA sequence: TGTGCCAGCAGTTTGGCGGCTTATAGCAATCAGCCCCAGCATTTT. Protein: CASSLAAYSNQPQHF.

The genes are TRBV4-1 and TRBJ2-7; D might be TRBD2 (6 bases). Germline V gives CDR1 MGHRA, CDR2 YSYEKL. Trimming cost V 4 bases and J 5 bases, with 18 bases left between them. The CDR3 loop spans 15 amino acids. The CDR3 nucleotides are TGCGCCAGCAGCCTGCGGGACTCCCCGCAACACGAGCAGTACTTC. It codes for CASSLRDSPQHEQYF.

The gene calls are TRBV7-9 and TRBJ2-7; the D gene is possibly TRBD2 (5 bases). Germline-derived CDR1 and CDR2 are SEHNR and FQNEAQ (reference sequence). V was trimmed by 8 bases and J by 2 bases, leaving 10 bases between them. The CDR3 consists of 12 residues. CDR3 bases: TGTGCCAGCGAGGGCTGGGCCTACGAGCAGTACGTC. This sequence encodes CASEGWAYEQYV.

This chain joins TRBV20-1 and TRBJ1-1; D is ambiguous. The ends were cut back, 2 bases at V and 3 bases at J, with 1 base in the middle. The V gene's germline CDR1 is DFQATT and CDR2 SNEGSKA (reference sequence). This CDR3 spans 10 amino acids. The CDR3 DNA reads TGCAGTGCTAGATACACTGAAGCTTTCTTT. Its protein product is CSARYTEAFF.

The chain combines TRBV12-3 or TRBV12-4 with TRBJ1-5; perhaps TRBD1 as D (5 bases). This CDR3 comprises 13 residues. V was trimmed by 5 bases and J by 7 bases, leaving 12 bases between them. The CDR3 is CASSPGTWQPQHF. As DNA, the CDR3 is TGTGCCAGCAGTCCAGGGACGTGGCAGCCCCAGCATTTT.

The V and J genes are TRBV29-1 and TRBJ1-1, with TRBD1 as a possible D gene (5 bases). Trimming cost V 7 bases and J 4 bases, with 19 bases left between them. The length of the CDR3 is 14 residues. Germline CDR1 SQVTM, CDR2 ANQGSEA. CDR3 bases: TGCAGCGCCACCGGGGGGGATTCGGGCACTGAAGCTTTCTTT. Translation: CSATGGDSGTEAFF. The full variable domain, with the rest looked up from reference TRBV29-1 and TRBJ1-1, is SAVISQKPSRDICQRGTSLTIQCQVDSQVTMMFWYRQQPGQSLTLIATANQGSEATYESGFVIDKFPISRPNLTFSTLTVSNMSPEDSSIYLCSATGGDSGTEAFFGQGTRLTVV.

The chain recombines TRBV15 with TRBJ2-7; D gene uncertain. CDR1 is LNHNV, CDR2 YYDKDF, per germline (reference sequence). This CDR3 contains 14 residues. Trimming took off 0 bases at V and 3 bases at J, with 9 bases between the two ends. The CDR3 coding sequence is TGTGCCACCAGCAGAGATCATCCAGGCTACGAGCAGTACGTC. This sequence encodes CATSRDHPGYEQYV.

The chain employs TRBV12-3 or TRBV12-4 and TRBJ1-1; tentative D call: TRBD1 (6 bases). The V end lost 8 bases, the J end lost 1 base, and 14 bases lay between the germline ends. This CDR3 region has 14 residues. The CDR3 loop is CASQEDRTNTEAFF. The CDR3 bases are TGTGCCAGCCAGGAGGACAGAACGAACACTGAAGCTTTCTTT.

The chain links TRBV20-1 to TRBJ1-4; a possible D gene is TRBD1 (6 bases). V was clipped by 4 bases and J by 7 bases, with 16 bases between them. CDR3 length: 14 residues. Germline V lookup: CDR1 DFQATT, CDR2 SNEGSKA (reference sequence). The DNA for the CDR3 is TGCAGTGCTATGGGGGGCTGGGAGAGTGAAAAACTGTTTTTT. Translating it yields CSAMGGWESEKLFF.